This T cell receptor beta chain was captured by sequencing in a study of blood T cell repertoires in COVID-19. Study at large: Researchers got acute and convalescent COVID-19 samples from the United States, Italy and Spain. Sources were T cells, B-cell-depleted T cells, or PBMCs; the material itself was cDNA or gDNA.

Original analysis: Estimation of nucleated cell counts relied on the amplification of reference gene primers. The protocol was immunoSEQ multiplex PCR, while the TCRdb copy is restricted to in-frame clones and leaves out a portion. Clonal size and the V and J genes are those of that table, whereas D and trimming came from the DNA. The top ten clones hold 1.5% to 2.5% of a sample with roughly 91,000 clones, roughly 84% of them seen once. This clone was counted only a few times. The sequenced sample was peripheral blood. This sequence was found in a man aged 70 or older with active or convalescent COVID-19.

CDR3 DNA sequence: TGCGCCAGCAGTCGGACTAGCGGGGCGTCCACAGATACGCAGTATTTT. Translating it yields CASSRTSGASTDTQYF. The chain is built from TRBV5-1 and TRBJ2-3, with 12 bases matching TRBD2. J lost 2 bases, V lost 5 bases, and 6 bases had no gene match. The germline gives CDR1 SGHRS, CDR2 YFSETQ. The CDR3 runs to 16 residues. The full variable domain, completed using reference TRBV5-1 and TRBJ2-3, is KAGVTQTPRYLIKTRGQQVTLSCSPISGHRSVSWYQQTPGQGLQFLFEYFSETQRNKGNFPGRFSGRQFSNSRSEMNVSTLELGDSALYLCASSRTSGASTDTQYFGPGTRLTVL.